This entry lists 8 T cell receptor beta chains sequenced from one sample in a study of T cell repertoires in cytomegalovirus infection (dated by TCRdb to between 2017 and 2020). Per the publication, the treatment or condition label means: in vitro stimulation with specific CMV peptide epitopes to enrich CMV-specific T cells. Which antigens these TCRs recognize remains unknown. Sequencer: Illumina HiSeq 1500. TCRdb took the public reads, trimmed them with fastp at Q25, ran MiXCR for clone calling and kept in-frame beta chains. Each record represents a unique CDR3 protein, reported with the most common genes and DNA among its rows. This sample gives over 250,000 distinct CDR3 sequences in total; less than 25% of them show up just once. The top ten clones comprise approximately 19% of the sample. The specimen was cultured PBMCs, collected from culture after CMV antigen stimulation. These receptors all stem from a human donor in good health (CMV status not recorded). Some clones in this sample may be carry-over from other donors' samples.

The table lists this clonotype with a few counts. CDR3 nucleotides: TGCAGTGCTAGAGGCCGGGACAGGTACCAAGAGACCCAGTACTTC. Translated, it gives CSARGRDRYQETQYF. This rearrangement joins TRBV20-1 to TRBJ2-5; TRBD1 agrees at 8 bases. Germline CDR1 reads DFQATT; CDR2 reads SNEGSKA (reference sequence). CDR3 length: 15 residues. Trimming took 1 base from V and 0 from J; bases not matched to a gene: 4.

Many counts were recorded for this clonotype. CDR3 protein: CASSLGGHNEQFF. CDR3 nucleotides: TGTGCCAGCAGCTTAGGGGGGCACAATGAGCAGTTCTTC. The rearrangement uses TRBV7-8 and TRBJ2-1; D perhaps matches TRBD1 (6 bases). Per germline, CDR1 SGHVS and CDR2 FQNEAQ. V lost 1 base and J 5 bases, leaving 6 bases between the germline ends. The CDR3 extends over 13 amino acids.

This clonotype has more than one count but fewer than ten. V is TRBV2 and J is TRBJ1-4, with D hard to call. Germline CDR1 SNHLY, CDR2 FYNNEI. V was cut by 6 bases and J by 1 base, with 9 bases left in between. This CDR3 is built from 14 residues. The CDR3: CASRVGGTNEKLFF. For the CDR3, the DNA is TGTGCCAGCAGGGTCGGAGGAACTAATGAAAAACTGTTTTTT.

This clonotype occurred a few times. The chain joins TRBV6-6 to TRBJ2-7; D may correspond to TRBD1 or TRBD2 (5 bases each). Between the trimmed V and J ends, which lost 6 bases and 7 bases, there was a span of 19 bases. CDR1 and CDR2 (germline): MNHNY, SVGAGI (reference sequence). The CDR3 is made up of 14 amino acids. The CDR3 loop reads CASSNSGTLGEQYF. In DNA form, the CDR3 reads TGTGCCAGCAGCAATAGTGGGACGCTAGGAGAGCAGTACTTC.

This chain joins TRBV19 and TRBJ1-2; D is ambiguous. The V and J ends lost 8 bases and 2 bases respectively, with 15 bases between them. This CDR3 contains 14 residues. CDR1 is LNHDA, CDR2 SQIVND, per germline (reference sequence). The CDR3 nucleotides are TGTGCCAGTCGCCCCGGGAATCAGAACTATGGCTACACCTTC. Translated: CASRPGNQNYGYTF.

This clonotype has ten or more counts. The V and J genes are TRBV7-2 and TRBJ2-2; 7 nucleotides align to TRBD2. With 1 base clipped from V and 6 bases from J, the junction kept 5 bases outside the gene matches. The germline V gene encodes CDR1 SGHTA and CDR2 FQGNSA. CDR3 length: 15 amino acids. The chain's CDR3 is CASSLGGLTAGELFF. The CDR3 region has the DNA TGTGCCAGCAGCTTAGGGGGACTAACAGCCGGGGAGCTGTTTTTT. Full variable domain (outside the CDR3, taken from reference TRBV7-2 and TRBJ2-2): GAGVSQSPSNKVTEKGKDVELRCDPISGHTALYWYRQSLGQGLEFLIYFQGNSAPDKSGLPSDRFSAERTGGSVSTLTIQRTQQEDSAVYLCASSLGGLTAGELFFGEGSRLTVL.

This chain uses TRBV20-1 with TRBJ2-1; no firm D call. Germline CDR1 and CDR2: DFQATT and SNEGSKA (reference sequence). This CDR3 spans 12 amino acids. V shed 3 bases and J shed 5 bases, with 8 bases lying between them. The CDR3 reads CSASLSNNEQFF. The CDR3 DNA is TGCAGTGCTAGTCTAAGCAACAATGAGCAGTTCTTC.

V gene TRBV7-2 combines with J gene TRBJ2-3, with 7 nucleotides matching TRBD1. The CDR3 covers 17 residues. V gave up 1 base and J gave up 0 bases; unmatched junction bases: 7. Germline lookup yields CDR1 SGHTA and CDR2 FQGNSA. The CDR3 DNA reads TGTGCCAGCAGCTTAGGCCACAGGGGAGCGAGCACAGATACGCAGTATTTT. This encodes CASSLGHRGASTDTQYF. Variable domain in full (rest from reference TRBV7-2 and TRBJ2-3): GAGVSQSPSNKVTEKGKDVELRCDPISGHTALYWYRQSLGQGLEFLIYFQGNSAPDKSGLPSDRFSAERTGGSVSTLTIQRTQQEDSAVYLCASSLGHRGASTDTQYFGPGTRLTVL.